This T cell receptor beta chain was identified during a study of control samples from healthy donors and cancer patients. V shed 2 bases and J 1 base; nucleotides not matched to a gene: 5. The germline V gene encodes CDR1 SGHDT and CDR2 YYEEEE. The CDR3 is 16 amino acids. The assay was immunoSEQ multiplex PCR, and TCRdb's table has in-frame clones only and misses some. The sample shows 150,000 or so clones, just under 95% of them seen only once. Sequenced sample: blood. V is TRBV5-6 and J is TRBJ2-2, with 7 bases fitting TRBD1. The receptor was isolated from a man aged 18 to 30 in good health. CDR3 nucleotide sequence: TGTGCCAGCAGCTTTGGGACAGACCTGAACACCGGGGAGCTGTTTTTT. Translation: CASSFGTDLNTGELFF.